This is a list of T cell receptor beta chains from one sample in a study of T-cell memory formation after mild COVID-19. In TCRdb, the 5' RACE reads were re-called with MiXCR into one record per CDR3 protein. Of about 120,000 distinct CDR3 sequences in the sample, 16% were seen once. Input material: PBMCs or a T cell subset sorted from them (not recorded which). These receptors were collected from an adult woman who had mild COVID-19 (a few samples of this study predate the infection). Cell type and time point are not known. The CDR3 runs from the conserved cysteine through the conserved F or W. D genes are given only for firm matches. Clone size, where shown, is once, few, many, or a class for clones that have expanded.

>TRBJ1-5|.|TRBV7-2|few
TGTGCCAGCAGCATCCACAGCTATAGCAATCAGCCCCAGCATTTT
CASSIHSYSNQPQHF
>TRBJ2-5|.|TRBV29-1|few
TGCAGCGTTGATAAGGGGAGGGAGACCCAGTACTTC
CSVDKGRETQYF
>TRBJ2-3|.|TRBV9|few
TGTGCCAGCAGCCCCGGTTACCACGGAGATACGCAGTATTTT
CASSPGYHGDTQYF
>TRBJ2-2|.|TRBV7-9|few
TGTGCCAGCAGCTTAGCGGATGCGAACACCGGGGAGCTGTTTTTT
CASSLADANTGELFF
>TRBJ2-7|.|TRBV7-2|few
TGTGCCAGCAGCTTAGCGAGTGACTGGGCCTACGAGCAGTACTTC
CASSLASDWAYEQYF
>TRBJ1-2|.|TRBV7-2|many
TGTGCCACCCAAGGGACTAACTATGGCTACACCTTC
CATQGTNYGYTF
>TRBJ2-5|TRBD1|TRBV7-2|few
TGTGCCAGCAGCTACCCGGACAGGGCTGAGACCCAGTACTTC
CASSYPDRAETQYF
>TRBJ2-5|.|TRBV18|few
TGTGCCAGCTCACCACAAGCGGGTCAAGAGACCCAGTACTTC
CASSPQAGQETQYF
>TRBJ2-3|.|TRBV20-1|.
TGCAGTGCTAGAGGAATATCAGATACGCAGTATTTT
CSARGISDTQYF
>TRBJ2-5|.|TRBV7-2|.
TGTGCCAGCAGCTTAAACCGTAAGGGGGAGACCCAGTACTTC
CASSLNRKGETQYF
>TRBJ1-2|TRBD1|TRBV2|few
TGTGCCAGCAGTGGAATCCGGACAGGGGGCTATGGCTACACCTTC
CASSGIRTGGYGYTF
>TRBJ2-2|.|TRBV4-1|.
TGCGCCAGCAGCCAAATCGGAGTGGGGAGAAACACCGGGGAGCTGTTTTTT
CASSQIGVGRNTGELFF
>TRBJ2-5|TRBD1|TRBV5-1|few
TGCGCCAGCAGCCGAACTACTCGGACAGGCGGAGAGACCCAGTACTTC
CASSRTTRTGGETQYF
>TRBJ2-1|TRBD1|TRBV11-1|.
TGTGCCAGCAGCTTAGGACGGGACAGGATCTACAATGAGCAGTTCTTC
CASSLGRDRIYNEQFF
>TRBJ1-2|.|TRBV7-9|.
TGTGCCAGCAGACACCAGGCAAGCTATGGCTACACCTTC
CASRHQASYGYTF
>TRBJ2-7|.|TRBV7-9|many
TGTGCCAGCAGCTTCGAGGAGTCGTGGGCAGGGGCGTCCTACGAGCAGTACTTC
CASSFEESWAGASYEQYF
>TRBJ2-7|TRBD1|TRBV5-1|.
TGCGCCACCGGTCCCGGGACAGGGGCTTACGAGCAGTACTTC
CATGPGTGAYEQYF
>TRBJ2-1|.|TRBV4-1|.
TGCGCCAGCAGCCCAATAACCAGGGTCGGGGAGCAGTTCTTC
CASSPITRVGEQFF
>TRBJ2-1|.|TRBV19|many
TGTGCCAGTAGCCGAGGAGGGGACTACAATGAGCAGTTCTTC
CASSRGGDYNEQFF
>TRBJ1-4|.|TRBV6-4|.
TGTGCCAGCAGTGATTTCGGACAGACTAATGAAAAACTGTTTTTT
CASSDFGQTNEKLFF
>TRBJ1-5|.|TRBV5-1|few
TGCGCCAGCAGCTTGAATGGGGTAAGCAATCAGCCCCAGCATTTT
CASSLNGVSNQPQHF
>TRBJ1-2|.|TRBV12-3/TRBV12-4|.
TGTGCCAGCAGTTCGGGCCTACCTAACTATGGCTACACCTTC
CASSSGLPNYGYTF
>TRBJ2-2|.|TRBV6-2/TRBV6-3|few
TGTGCCAGCAGCCCTAACAGAGTCACCGGGGAGCTGTTTTTT
CASSPNRVTGELFF
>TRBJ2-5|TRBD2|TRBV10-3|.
TGTGCCATCAGCTCGGGACTAGCGGGAGCCAGTGAGACCCAGTACTTC
CAISSGLAGASETQYF
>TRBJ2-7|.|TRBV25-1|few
TGTGCCAGCAGTGAGGCAGGCATTTCCGAGCAGTACTTC
CASSEAGISEQYF
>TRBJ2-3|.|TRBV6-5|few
TGTGCCAGCAGTTACCCCCAGGGCTCAGATACGCAGTATTTT
CASSYPQGSDTQYF
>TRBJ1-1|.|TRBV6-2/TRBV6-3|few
TGTGCCAGCAGGGGTTGGATACTATTGAACACTGAAGCTTTCTTT
CASRGWILLNTEAFF
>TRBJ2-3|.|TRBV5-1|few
TGCGCCAGCAGCCAGACAGATACGCAGTATTTT
CASSQTDTQYF
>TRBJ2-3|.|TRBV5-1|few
TGCGCCAGCAGCTTGGATCGCACGGACACAGATACGCAGTATTTT
CASSLDRTDTDTQYF
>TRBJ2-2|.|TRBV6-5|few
TGTGCCAGCAGTTACGGACAGAGGAACACCGGGGAGCTGTTTTTT
CASSYGQRNTGELFF
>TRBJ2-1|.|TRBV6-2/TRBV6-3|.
TGTGCCAGCAGGAAACGGTCGATCGCATACAATGAGCAGTTCTTC
CASRKRSIAYNEQFF